The rows below give T cell receptor beta chains drawn from one sample of a study of blood T cells in healthy people across ages. One entry per CDR3 protein, called by TCRdb with MiXCR from the 5' RACE reads. This sample has some 880,000 distinct CDR3 sequences, with roughly 40% found just once. Sequences were obtained from blood. The source of these receptors is a man aged 18 to 29 in good health. Each CDR3 is given with its conserved first and last residue. Fields, in order: D gene, V gene, J gene, clone size, CDR3 DNA, CDR3 protein. A D gene is named only where the DNA matches it firmly. A row's size may be missing; if present it is once, few, many or a size class.

D gene: -; V gene: TRBV4-2; J gene: TRBJ2-3; clone size: -; CDR3 DNA: TGTGCCAGCAGCCAAACCAGGGGTGGCACAGATACGCAGTATTTT; CDR3 protein: CASSQTRGGTDTQYF
D gene: TRBD2; V gene: TRBV4-1; J gene: TRBJ2-1; clone size: few; CDR3 DNA: TGCGCCAGCGGCCAAGGACCCCTAGCGGGGGATACCTACAATGAGCAGTTCTTC; CDR3 protein: CASGQGPLAGDTYNEQFF
D gene: -; V gene: TRBV7-6; J gene: TRBJ1-4; clone size: few; CDR3 DNA: TGTGCCAGCAGCTTAGGAAGGAGTGAAAAACTGTTTTTT; CDR3 protein: CASSLGRSEKLFF
D gene: TRBD1; V gene: TRBV4-3; J gene: TRBJ1-3; clone size: -; CDR3 DNA: TGCGCCAGCAGCAAGGACAGGACTTCTGGAAACACCATATATTTT; CDR3 protein: CASSKDRTSGNTIYF
D gene: -; V gene: TRBV30; J gene: TRBJ1-6; clone size: -; CDR3 DNA: TGTGCCTGGAGGCCTGGGAAATCGATCGTTAATTCACCCCTCCACTTT; CDR3 protein: CAWRPGKSIVNSPLHF
D gene: -; V gene: TRBV2; J gene: TRBJ1-2; clone size: few; CDR3 DNA: TGTGCCAGCCGCGCGGCAGGCTCTTATGGCTACACCTTC; CDR3 protein: CASRAAGSYGYTF
D gene: -; V gene: TRBV12-3/TRBV12-4; J gene: TRBJ1-2; clone size: -; CDR3 DNA: TGTGCCAGCAGTTTGGGGGGATCAGGGGTTCCCCTATATGGCTACACCTTC; CDR3 protein: CASSLGGSGVPLYGYTF
D gene: TRBD1; V gene: TRBV7-9; J gene: TRBJ2-3; clone size: -; CDR3 DNA: TGTGCCAGCAGCGTAGATGGGACAGGGGTAGATACGCAGTATTTT; CDR3 protein: CASSVDGTGVDTQYF
D gene: -; V gene: TRBV2; J gene: TRBJ2-1; clone size: -; CDR3 DNA: TGTGCCAGCCAACCCAGTCCCTACAATGAGCAGTTCTTC; CDR3 protein: CASQPSPYNEQFF
D gene: -; V gene: TRBV5-6; J gene: TRBJ1-5; clone size: many; CDR3 DNA: TGTGCCAGCAGCTTGGGAACAGGGTATCGGGATCAGCCCCAGCATTTT; CDR3 protein: CASSLGTGYRDQPQHF
D gene: -; V gene: TRBV20-1; J gene: TRBJ2-1; clone size: many; CDR3 DNA: TGCAGTGCTAGTGATGGGGCCCGCTCCTACAATGAGCAGTTCTTC; CDR3 protein: CSASDGARSYNEQFF
D gene: TRBD1; V gene: TRBV20-1; J gene: TRBJ1-1; clone size: few; CDR3 DNA: TGCAGTGCCCCGACAGGGTTCACTGAAGCTTTCTTT; CDR3 protein: CSAPTGFTEAFF
D gene: -; V gene: TRBV14; J gene: TRBJ1-1; clone size: few; CDR3 DNA: TGTGCCAGCAGCCAATACGACAGAATCATTGCCTTGAACACTGAAGCTTTCTTT; CDR3 protein: CASSQYDRIIALNTEAFF
D gene: -; V gene: TRBV12-3/TRBV12-4; J gene: TRBJ2-1; clone size: few; CDR3 DNA: TGTGCCAGCAGTTTGGCAGTCCGTTCCTACAATGAGCAGTTCTTC; CDR3 protein: CASSLAVRSYNEQFF